The following is a T cell receptor beta chain sequence with its context. Samples left unsorted employed around 90 million PBMCs for genomic DNA. The data derive from a study of shared clonotypes between healthy human individuals. The deep-level immunoSEQ assay was used. Several immunoSEQ plates held equal portions of the genomic DNA taken from each subset. Unsorted PBMC contributed approximately 0.3 ug DNA, some 29,000 T cell genomes, to each replicate PCR. The assay was immunoSEQ multiplex PCR, and TCRdb's table has in-frame clones only and misses some. Among hundreds of thousands of clones listed, 70% to 80% were seen once. The V gene's germline CDR1 is MDHEN and CDR2 SYDVKM. Trimming removed 10 bases at V and 9 bases at J, with 22 bases between. The CDR3 loop spans 13 amino acids.

The receptor comes from a woman between 40 and 55 years old in good health. Some clones in this sample may be carry-over from other donors' samples. The V and J genes are TRBV28 and TRBJ2-7, with TRBD1 as a possible D gene (6 bases). Sequenced: PBMCs. The CDR3: CATYTRQVVRQYF. In DNA form, the CDR3 reads TGTGCCACCTATACCCGACAGGTAGTACGGCAGTACTTC.